The T cell receptor beta chain under discussion was sequenced for a study of blood T cell repertoires in COVID-19. Study summary: Samples of COVID-19 (acute and convalescent) were obtained from the United States, Italy and Spain. The cDNA or gDNA used as material had been derived from T cells, B-cell-depleted T cells, or PBMCs.

The CDR3 loop spans 14 amino acids. CDR1 is KGHSH and CDR2 is LQKENI in the germline V gene. V gave up 0 bases and J gave up 6 bases; unmatched junction bases: 1. This clone was counted once. Original processing notes: Cell counts per sample came from amplifying reference gene primers. Data came from immunoSEQ multiplex PCR; TCRdb stores just in-frame clones and leaves some out. V, J and clone size are those of that table, while D and trimming were read from the DNA. The table has 110,000 to 150,000 clones, approximately 92% seen once. This clonotype originated in a woman in her fifties or sixties with active COVID-19. J is TRBJ2-3 and V is TRBV18, with 9 bases that match TRBD2. What was sequenced was peripheral blood. In DNA, the CDR3 is TGTGCCAGCTCACCACCCGGACTAGCGGATACGCAGTATTTT. Amino acids: CASSPPGLADTQYF.